This T cell receptor beta chain is from a study of vaccination effects on CD4 cells after COVID-19. The method was immunoSEQ multiplex PCR; TCRdb's version includes in-frame clones alone and lacks a portion of them. The table lists roughly 56,000 clones, around 80% of them singletons. A note on this clone: Its antigen is still unknown.

CD4+ T cells were isolated after approximately 10 days of culture. The sequences come from CD4+ T cells from PBMCs cultured without peptide, collected before COVID-19 vaccination. This TCR was sampled from a human donor who received a COVID-19 vaccine.

Here the CDR3 DNA reads TGTGCCACCAGTGCCCCATCGGGGCGAGGGACGCAGTATTTT. This translates into CATSAPSGRGTQYF. The V and J genes are TRBV24-1 and TRBJ2-3; D is possibly TRBD1 or TRBD2 (5 bases each). CDR3 length: 14 amino acids. Per germline, CDR1 KGHDR and CDR2 SFDVKD. V was pared by 5 bases and J by 9 bases, with 17 bases between.